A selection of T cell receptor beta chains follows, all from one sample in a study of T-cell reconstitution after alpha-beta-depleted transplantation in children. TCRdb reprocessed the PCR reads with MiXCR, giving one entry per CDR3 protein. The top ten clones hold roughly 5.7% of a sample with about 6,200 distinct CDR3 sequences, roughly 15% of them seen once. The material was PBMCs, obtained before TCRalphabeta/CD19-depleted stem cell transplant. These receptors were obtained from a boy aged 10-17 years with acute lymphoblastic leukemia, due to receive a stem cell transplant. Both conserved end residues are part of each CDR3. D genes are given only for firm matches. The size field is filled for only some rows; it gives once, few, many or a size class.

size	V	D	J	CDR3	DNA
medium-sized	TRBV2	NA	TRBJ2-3	CASSDSGQLPYF	TGTGCCAGCAGTGACAGCGGTCAATTGCCGTATTTT
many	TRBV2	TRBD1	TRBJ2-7	CASSEWGTGAREQYF	TGTGCCAGCAGTGAATGGGGGACAGGGGCTCGCGAGCAGTACTTC
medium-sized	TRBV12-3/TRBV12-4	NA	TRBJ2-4	CASSPDYKKNIQYF	TGTGCCAGCAGTCCCGACTATAAAAAAAACATTCAGTACTTC
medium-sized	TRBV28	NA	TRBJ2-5	CASSPPGLETQYF	TGTGCCAGCAGTCCCCCGGGTTTGGAGACCCAGTACTTC
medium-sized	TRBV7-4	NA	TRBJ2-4	CASSLGGTEAKNIQYF	TGTGCCAGCAGCTTAGGCGGGACAGAGGCCAAAAACATTCAGTACTTC
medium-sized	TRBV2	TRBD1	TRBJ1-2	CASSRGPTWGYTF	TGTGCCAGCAGTAGGGGGCCCACTTGGGGCTACACCTTC
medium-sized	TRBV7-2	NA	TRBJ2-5	CASSTMDGYQETQYF	TGTGCCAGCAGCACCATGGACGGCTACCAAGAGACCCAGTACTTC
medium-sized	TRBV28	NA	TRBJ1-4	CASSTKRRGVREKLFF	TGTGCCAGCAGTACGAAACGGCGGGGTGTTCGTGAAAAACTGTTTTTT
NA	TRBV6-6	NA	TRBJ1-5	CATSRLLHQPQHF	TGTGCCACTTCTCGCTTGCTTCATCAGCCCCAGCATTTT
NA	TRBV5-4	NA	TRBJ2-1	CASSLGLLCNEQFF	TGTGCCAGCAGCTTGGGCCTCCTCTGCAATGAGCAGTTCTTC
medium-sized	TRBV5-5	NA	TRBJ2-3	CASNRRMLSTDTQYF	TGTGCCAGCAATAGACGGATGTTAAGCACAGATACGCAGTATTTT
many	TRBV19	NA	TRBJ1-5	CASSIRQYSNQPQHF	TGTGCCAGTAGTATACGGCAGTATAGCAATCAGCCCCAGCATTTT
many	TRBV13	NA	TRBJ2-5	CASSPQSTQTQYF	TGTGCCAGCAGCCCGCAGTCGACACAGACCCAGTACTTC
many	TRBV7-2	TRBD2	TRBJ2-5	CASSLSPSGSRETQYF	TGTGCCAGCAGCTTATCTCCTAGCGGGAGCAGAGAGACCCAGTACTTC
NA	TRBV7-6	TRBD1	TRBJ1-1	CASSLVDTGQNEAFF	TGTGCCAGCAGCTTAGTAGACACGGGACAGAATGAAGCTTTCTTT
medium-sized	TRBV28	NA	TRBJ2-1	CASAYRGSSYNEQFF	TGTGCCAGCGCATATCGGGGGAGCTCCTACAATGAGCAGTTCTTC
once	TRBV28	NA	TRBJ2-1	CASSRTNRGVYWEQFF	TGTGCCAGCAGTAGAACAAACCGAGGGGTTTACTGGGAGCAGTTCTTC
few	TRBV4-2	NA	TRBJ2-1	CASSQVPGEGTLQFF	TGTGCCAGCAGCCAAGTTCCCGGGGAGGGGACATTGCAGTTCTTC
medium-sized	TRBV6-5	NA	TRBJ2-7	CASSYSGGTYEQYF	TGTGCCAGCAGTTACTCGGGCGGCACCTACGAGCAGTACTTC
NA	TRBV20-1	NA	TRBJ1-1	CSAKTVGVNTEAFF	TGCAGTGCAAAAACCGTCGGGGTGAACACTGAAGCTTTCTTT
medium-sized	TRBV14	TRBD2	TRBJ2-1	CASSWSGGPYNEQFF	TGTGCCAGCAGCTGGAGCGGGGGACCCTACAATGAGCAGTTCTTC